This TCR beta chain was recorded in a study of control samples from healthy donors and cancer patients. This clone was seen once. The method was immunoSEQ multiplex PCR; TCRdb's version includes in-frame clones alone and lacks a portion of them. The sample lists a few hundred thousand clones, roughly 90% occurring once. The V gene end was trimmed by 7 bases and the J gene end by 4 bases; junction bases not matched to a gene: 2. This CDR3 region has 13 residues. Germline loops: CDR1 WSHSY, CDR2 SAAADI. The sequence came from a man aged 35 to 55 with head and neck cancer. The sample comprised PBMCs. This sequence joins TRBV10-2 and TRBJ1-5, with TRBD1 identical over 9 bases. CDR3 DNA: TGCGCCAGCACGGGACAGGGAAATCAGCCCCAGCATTTT. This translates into CASTGQGNQPQHF.